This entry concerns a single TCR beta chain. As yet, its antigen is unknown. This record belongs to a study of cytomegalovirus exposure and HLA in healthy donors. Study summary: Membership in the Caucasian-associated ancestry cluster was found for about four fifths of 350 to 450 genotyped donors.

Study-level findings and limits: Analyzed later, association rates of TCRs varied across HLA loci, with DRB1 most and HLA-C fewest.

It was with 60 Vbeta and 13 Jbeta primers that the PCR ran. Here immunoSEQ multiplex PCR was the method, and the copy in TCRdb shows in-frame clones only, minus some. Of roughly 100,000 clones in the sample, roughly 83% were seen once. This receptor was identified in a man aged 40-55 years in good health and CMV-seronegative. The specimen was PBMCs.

The CDR3 nucleotides read TGCGCCAGCAGTTCTCCGGGAAGGGGGAATTCACCCCTCCACTTT. This gives the protein CASSSPGRGNSPLHF. The chain is built from TRBV4-1 and TRBJ1-6; a possible D gene is TRBD1 (6 bases). Trimming pared 6 bases from V and 7 bases from J, leaving 16 bases between. Germline V lookup: CDR1 MGHRA, CDR2 YSYEKL. The CDR3 has 15 residues.